This passage covers 12 T cell receptor beta chains from one sample sequenced in a study of control samples from healthy donors and cancer patients. Repertoires were generated with immunoSEQ multiplex PCR, while TCRdb's copy carries only in-frame clones and drops some. The sample records approximately 100,000 clones, more than 85% being singletons. Sequencing was performed on PBMCs. The receptor set was obtained from a man aged 60-69 years with lung cancer.

The V and J genes are TRBV19 and TRBJ1-2; 7 positions match TRBD1. Germline V gives CDR1 LNHDA, CDR2 SQIVND (reference sequence). V trimming: 7 bases; J trimming: 4 bases; junction bases outside the gene matches: 9. This CDR3 comprises 14 residues. The CDR3 DNA sequence: TGTGCCAGTAAGAAGGGCACAGGGGTCTATGGCTACACCTTC. Its translation: CASKKGTGVYGYTF.

This chain uses TRBV27 with TRBJ2-7; D remains ambiguous. Trimming shortened V by 7 bases and J by 3 bases, and 19 bases separated the two germline ends. The CDR3 length is 15 residues. Germline CDR1 and CDR2: MNHEY and SMNVEV (reference sequence). This CDR3 reads CASTPQARGSYEQYV. CDR3 nucleotide sequence: TGTGCCAGCACCCCGCAGGCGCGAGGAAGCTACGAGCAGTACGTC.

The J gene is TRBJ1-2, the V gene TRBV5-1; 10 bases fit TRBD1. J lost 6 bases, V lost 4 bases, and 3 bases had no gene match. Germline CDR1 and CDR2: SGHRS and YFSETQ. This CDR3 comprises 13 residues. The CDR3 spells CASSGQGEDGYTF. The CDR3 DNA reads as TGCGCCAGCAGCGGACAGGGGGAGGATGGCTACACCTTC.

The chain employs TRBV7-3 and TRBJ2-3, with a weak D call TRBD2 (6 bases). The CDR3 runs 17 residues. The germline V gene encodes CDR1 SGHTA and CDR2 FQGTGA. Trimming cost V 3 bases and J 6 bases, with 22 bases left between them. CDR3 coding DNA: TGTGCCAGCAGCTTCCGCGGAGCGGGTCGGTTGGGGGATACGCAGTATTTT. Protein product: CASSFRGAGRLGDTQYF.

The genes are TRBV30 and TRBJ1-2; D is possibly TRBD1 (5 bases). Trimming shortened V by 3 bases and J by 3 bases, and 11 bases separated the two germline ends. The CDR3 is made up of 13 amino acids. Looked up from germline, CDR1 is GTSNPN and CDR2 is SVGIG (reference sequence). This CDR3 reads CAWSLGRYYGYTF. CDR3 sequence (DNA): TGTGCCTGGAGCCTGGGACGGTACTATGGCTACACCTTC.

This clone was counted between two and nine times. The chain couples TRBV11-3 to TRBJ2-1; TRBD1 matches at 8 bases. Trimming cost V 3 bases and J 4 bases; bases outside gene matches: 8. The CDR3 has 16 residues. Germline loops: CDR1 SGHNT, CDR2 YENEEA. For the CDR3, the DNA is TGTGCCAGCAGCTTGACAGGGGCGACGATGTACAATGAGCAGTTCTTC. This sequence encodes CASSLTGATMYNEQFF.

DNA for the CDR3: TGTGCCACCAGTGATACGAAACGGGACAGGAGCTCTGGGGCCAACGTCCTGACTTTC. It encodes CATSDTKRDRSSGANVLTF. The rearrangement joins TRBV24-1 to TRBJ2-6; the match to TRBD1 covers 8 bases. CDR1 is KGHDR, CDR2 SFDVKD, per germline. V shed 3 bases and J 0 bases; nucleotides not matched to a gene: 9. The CDR3 runs 19 residues.

CDR3 sequence: CATSRRTGADTQYF. For the CDR3, the DNA is TGTGCCACCAGCAGAAGGACTGGGGCAGATACGCAGTATTTT. This chain links TRBV15 with TRBJ2-3; D may be TRBD2 (5 bases). The V end was cut by 2 bases, the J end by 4 bases, with 10 bases between. Germline lookup yields CDR1 LNHNV and CDR2 YYDKDF (reference sequence). The CDR3 length is 14 residues.

V usage is TRBV2 and J usage is TRBJ1-5; 12 positions match TRBD1. The V and J ends lost 9 bases and 7 bases, in that order; junction bases with no gene match: 10. The germline gives CDR1 SNHLY, CDR2 FYNNEI. The CDR3 runs 15 residues. The chain's CDR3 is CASRLGTGGGQPQHF. The CDR3 DNA reads as TGTGCCAGTCGGCTAGGGACAGGGGGCGGACAGCCCCAGCATTTT.

The chain uses TRBV2 and TRBJ1-3; possible D gene TRBD1, 5 bases. CDR1 is SNHLY and CDR2 is FYNNEI in the germline V gene. The CDR3 sequence is 15 residues long. Trimming removed 3 bases at V and 7 bases at J, with 16 bases between. CDR3 residues: CASSEGQDVGNTIYF. CDR3 nucleotides: TGTGCCAGCAGTGAGGGGCAGGACGTGGGGAACACCATATATTTT. Together with reference TRBV2 and TRBJ1-3, the CDR3 gives the full variable domain: EPEVTQTPSHQVTQMGQEVILRCVPISNHLYFYWYRQILGQKVEFLVSFYNNEISEKSEIFDDQFSVERPDGSNFTLKIRSTKLEDSAMYFCASSEGQDVGNTIYFGEGSWLTVV.

The chain couples TRBV9 to TRBJ1-2, with 8 positions matching TRBD1. The CDR3 runs 16 residues. After removal of 3 bases from V and 2 bases from J, the junction contained 9 bases not matched to a gene. Germline lookup yields CDR1 SGDLS and CDR2 YYNGEE. The CDR3 loop is CASSAHRTGTNYGYTF. In DNA, the CDR3 is TGTGCCAGCAGCGCCCATCGGACAGGGACCAACTATGGCTACACCTTC.

This rearrangement joins TRBV18 to TRBJ2-1; the D is unclear. The V end lost 4 bases, the J end lost 3 bases, and 7 bases lay between the germline ends. CDR3 size: 13 residues. Germline-derived CDR1 and CDR2 are KGHSH and LQKENI. The DNA of the CDR3 is TGTGCCAGCTCACTACAGTTCTACAATGAGCAGTTCTTC. It specifies CASSLQFYNEQFF.